This entry lists 32 T cell receptor beta chains sequenced from one sample in a study of blood T cell repertoires in COVID-19. TCRdb's copy holds only in-frame clones and misses some; the assay was immunoSEQ multiplex PCR. The sample consists of over 400,000 clones, 80% to 90% of them appearing once. The sequenced sample consisted of PBMCs or T cells enriched from blood (not recorded which). All receptors come from an older woman who had recovered from COVID-19.

This rearrangement joins TRBV14 to TRBJ1-5; D ambiguous. The CDR3 is 14 residues long. The ends were cut back, 2 bases at V and 0 bases at J, with 5 bases in the middle. Germline-derived CDR1 and CDR2 are SGHDN and FVKESK. The CDR3 DNA sequence: TGTGCCAGCAGCCAATACGGTAGCAATCAGCCCCAGCATTTT. It encodes CASSQYGSNQPQHF.

V usage is TRBV30 and J usage is TRBJ1-1; possibly TRBD1 for D (6 bases). Germline-derived CDR1 and CDR2 are GTSNPN and SVGIG (reference sequence). V was cut by 2 bases and J by 5 bases, with 9 bases left in between. CDR3 size: 12 residues. The CDR3 here is CAWSTGRTEAFF. The CDR3 DNA is TGTGCCTGGAGTACAGGGAGAACTGAAGCTTTCTTT.

This clone was seen only once. The chain is built from TRBV3-1 (or the pseudogene TRBV3-2) and TRBJ1-1; 8 nucleotides match TRBD1. V lost 3 bases, J lost 7 bases, and 1 base stayed unmatched. The CDR3 loop spans 12 amino acids. Germline loops: CDR1 LGHDT, CDR2 YNNKEL (reference sequence). The CDR3 DNA sequence: TGTGCCAGCAGCCAGACAGGGGTTGAAGCTTTCTTT. Its protein is CASSQTGVEAFF.

V and J are TRBV3-1 (or the pseudogene TRBV3-2) and TRBJ1-6; D is ambiguous. Trimming shortened V by 0 bases and J by 5 bases, and 11 bases separated the two germline ends. CDR3 length: 16 residues. Germline CDR1 reads LGHDT; CDR2 reads YNNKEL (reference sequence). Written as DNA, the CDR3 is TGTGCCAGCAGCCAAGATCCACCCGGGGATAATTCACCCCTCCACTTT. It is translated as CASSQDPPGDNSPLHF.

V usage is TRBV10-3 and J usage is TRBJ2-7; TRBD2 matches 7 bases. Germline CDR1 is ENHRY and CDR2 is SYGVKD. The CDR3 covers 15 residues. V dropped 10 bases and J dropped 3; count of bases not matched to a gene: 15. The CDR3 protein is CATQQGLPRGYEQYF. DNA for the CDR3: TGTGCCACTCAGCAGGGACTACCTAGGGGCTACGAGCAGTACTTC.

The chain couples TRBV7-2 to TRBJ2-2; a possible D gene is TRBD2 (5 bases). Trimming took 2 bases from V and 6 from J, leaving 16 bases between them. From germline, CDR1 is SGHTA and CDR2 FQGNSA. CDR3 length: 16 residues. CDR3 coding DNA: TGTGCCAGCAGCTTAAATGGTTGGGGAGAGGCCGGGGAGCTGTTTTTT. It codes for CASSLNGWGEAGELFF.

This rearrangement joins TRBV7-2 to TRBJ2-7; a weak D match, TRBD2 (5 bases). The CDR3 extends over 14 amino acids. Germline-derived CDR1 and CDR2 are SGHTA and FQGNSA. V lost 4 bases and J lost 6, with 16 bases in between. The CDR3 region is CASSSGFLASEQYF. For the CDR3, the DNA is TGTGCCAGCAGCTCTGGATTCCTAGCATCCGAGCAGTACTTC.

The chain links TRBV12-1 to TRBJ2-3; the D segment call TRBD2 is taken from the table without a DNA check. TRBV12-1 is flagged as a pseudogene. CDR3 size: 16 residues. CDR3 amino acids: CASSKTSGISTDTQYF. The DNA for the CDR3 is TGTGCCAGCAGCAAAACTAGCGGGATTAGCACAGATACGCAGTATTTT.

This clone showed up just once. This chain uses TRBV19 with TRBJ1-1; D is possibly TRBD1 (5 bases). Germline-derived CDR1 and CDR2 are LNHDA and SQIVND (reference sequence). The CDR3 has 14 amino acids. The V end was cut by 1 base, the J end by 2 bases, with 8 bases between. CDR3 loop: CASSIGTFNTEAFF. The CDR3 bases are TGTGCCAGTAGTATAGGGACATTCAACACTGAAGCTTTCTTT.

The J gene is TRBJ2-1, the V gene TRBV3-1 (or the pseudogene TRBV3-2), with 9 bases matching TRBD2. The CDR3 consists of 14 residues. The V gene end was trimmed by 1 base and the J gene end by 12 bases; junction bases not matched to a gene: 7. CDR1 and CDR2 (germline): LGHDT, YNNKEL (reference sequence). The CDR3 protein is CASSQGGSGGPQFF. CDR3 nucleotides: TGTGCCAGCAGCCAAGGGGGAAGCGGGGGGCCGCAGTTCTTC.

The chain has TRBV5-4 and TRBJ1-5; no reliable D call. This CDR3 has 13 amino acids. The germline V and J ends were trimmed by 2 bases and 6 bases, with 9 bases remaining between them. Germline V gene sequence: CDR1 SGHNT, CDR2 YYREEE (reference sequence). Here the CDR3 reads CASSFVISQPQHF. For the CDR3, the DNA is TGTGCCAGCAGCTTTGTAATCAGTCAGCCCCAGCATTTT.

V and J are TRBV3-1 (or the pseudogene TRBV3-2) and TRBJ2-2; 10 nucleotides match TRBD1. The CDR3 runs to 19 residues. Germline V gene lookup returns CDR1 LGHDT and CDR2 YNNKEL (reference sequence). Losses at the gene ends were 5 bases for V and 5 bases for J; bases not matched to a gene: 17. This chain's CDR3 is CASSSHGLRDRGGTGELFF. CDR3 in DNA: TGTGCCAGCAGCTCCCACGGGCTCCGGGACAGGGGAGGTACCGGGGAGCTGTTTTTT.

This sequence joins TRBV15 and TRBJ2-3; a possible D gene is TRBD1 (6 bases). The CDR3 is 16 residues long. The ends were cut back, 0 bases at V and 2 bases at J, with 12 bases in the middle. Germline values: CDR1 LNHNV, CDR2 YYDKDF (reference sequence). This chain's CDR3 is CATSRDLVGATDTQYF. As DNA, the CDR3 is TGTGCCACCAGCAGAGATCTGGTGGGGGCCACAGATACGCAGTATTTT.

This rearrangement joins TRBV7-8 to TRBJ1-3; D might be TRBD1 (6 bases). This CDR3 contains 14 residues. The germline V gene encodes CDR1 SGHVS and CDR2 FQNEAQ. V was trimmed by 2 bases and J by 2 bases, leaving 7 bases between them. CDR3 region: CASSLKGAGNTIYF. The CDR3 DNA is TGTGCCAGCAGCTTAAAGGGGGCTGGAAACACCATATATTTT.

A few counts support this clone. The chain combines TRBV7-9 with TRBJ2-5, with D uncertain. Trimming took 5 bases from V and 4 from J, leaving 8 bases between them. CDR3 length equals 12 residues. From germline, CDR1 is SEHNR and CDR2 FQNEAQ (reference sequence). The chain's CDR3 is CASSVTGETQYF. The CDR3 region has the DNA TGTGCCAGCAGCGTGACGGGAGAGACCCAGTACTTC. The entire variable domain, with the rest obtained from reference TRBV7-9 and TRBJ2-5, is as follows: DTGVSQNPRHKITKRGQNVTFRCDPISEHNRLYWYRQTLGQGPEFLTYFQNEAQLEKSRLLSDRFSAERPKGSFSTLEIQRTEQGDSAMYLCASSVTGETQYFGPGTRLLVL.

Comment on this clone: Other DNA sequences in the sample encode the same CDR3. This CDR3 is CASSSGQGASPLHF. The CDR3 DNA is TGCGCCAGCAGCAGCGGACAGGGGGCTTCACCCCTCCACTTT. The chain employs TRBV5-1 and TRBJ1-6, with TRBD1 matching 11 bases. The CDR3 is made up of 14 amino acids. Germline V gene lookup returns CDR1 SGHRS and CDR2 YFSETQ. J gave up 9 bases and V 4 bases, and 3 bases lay outside the gene matches.

The V call is TRBV5-5, the J call TRBJ1-5; D not certain. This CDR3 comprises 13 residues. V was pared by 2 bases and J by 5 bases, with 8 bases between. Germline CDR1 is SGHKS and CDR2 is YYEKEE (reference sequence). CDR3 in DNA: TGTGCCAGCAGCTTTAGCTTGGATCAGCCCCAGCATTTT. Translation: CASSFSLDQPQHF.

V gene TRBV7-2 combines with J gene TRBJ1-4; a weak D match, TRBD1 (5 bases). Germline lookup yields CDR1 SGHTA and CDR2 FQGNSA. V lost 1 base and J 6 bases, leaving 12 bases between the germline ends. The CDR3 has 15 residues. The CDR3 coding sequence is TGTGCCAGCAGCTTAGTTGCCCAGGGCTATGAAAAACTGTTTTTT. Translating it yields CASSLVAQGYEKLFF.

The chain combines TRBV5-1 with TRBJ2-3, with 7 bases lining up with TRBD2. Germline CDR1 SGHRS, CDR2 YFSETQ. The ends lost 2 bases at V and 1 base at J; junction bases unmatched: 7. This CDR3 region has 16 residues. Here the CDR3 reads CASSFRWGGGTDTQYF. For the CDR3, the DNA is TGCGCCAGCAGCTTCCGGTGGGGGGGTGGCACAGATACGCAGTATTTT.

This CDR3 is CAISESKWERENSPLHF. DNA for the CDR3: TGTGCCATCAGTGAGTCAAAGTGGGAACGGGAAAATTCACCCCTCCACTTT. The gene calls are TRBV10-3 and TRBJ1-6; D remains unclear. Trimming stripped 0 bases from V and 7 bases from J, with 16 bases between. This CDR3 has 17 amino acids. Germline V CDR1 and CDR2: ENHRY, SYGVKD.

The J gene is TRBJ1-2, the V gene TRBV18; 9 bases map to TRBD1. With 2 bases clipped from V and 6 bases from J, the junction kept 7 bases outside the gene matches. Germline lookup yields CDR1 KGHSH and CDR2 LQKENI. CDR3 length: 15 amino acids. Here the CDR3 reads CASSPTGTGFHGYTF. The CDR3, as DNA: TGTGCCAGCTCACCAACCGGGACAGGGTTCCATGGCTACACCTTC. The whole variable domain, remainder taken from reference TRBV18 and TRBJ1-2, is NAGVMQNPRHLVRRRGQEARLRCSPMKGHSHVYWYRQLPEEGLKFMVYLQKENIIDESGMPKERFSAEFPKEGPSILRIQQVVRGDSAAYFCASSPTGTGFHGYTFGSGTRLTVV.

CDR3 region: CATSRVLIDRKITNEKLFF. CDR3 sequence (DNA): TGTGCCACCAGCAGAGTGCTAATCGACAGGAAAATAACTAATGAAAAACTGTTTTTT. The V call is TRBV15, the J call TRBJ1-4, with D perhaps matching TRBD1 (6 bases). Germline assignment: CDR1 LNHNV and CDR2 YYDKDF (reference sequence). The CDR3 has 19 residues. Trimming stripped 1 base from V and 1 base from J, with 19 bases between.

The V call is TRBV9, the J call TRBJ1-6, with a possible D match to TRBD1 (5 bases). The CDR3 contains 16 residues. The germline gives CDR1 SGDLS, CDR2 YYNGEE. V was pared by 0 bases and J by 8 bases, with 15 bases between. The CDR3 reads CASSVGGGTIYSPLHF. The CDR3 nucleotides read TGTGCCAGCAGCGTAGGGGGGGGTACCATATATTCACCCCTCCACTTT.

V gene TRBV7-9 combines with J gene TRBJ1-1; tentative D call: TRBD1 (5 bases). In germline, CDR1 is SEHNR, CDR2 FQNEAQ (reference sequence). Trimming removed 5 bases at V and 3 bases at J, with 10 bases between. This CDR3 contains 13 residues. CDR3 protein: CASSKQVDTEAFF. The DNA of the CDR3 is TGTGCCAGCAGCAAACAGGTTGACACTGAAGCTTTCTTT.

The chain combines TRBV5-1 with TRBJ2-3; 14 bases match TRBD2. The V and J ends lost 0 bases and 4 bases, in that order; junction bases with no gene match: 4. Per germline, CDR1 SGHRS and CDR2 YFSETQ. The CDR3 covers 17 residues. The CDR3 sequence is CASSLATSGGAADTQYF. As DNA, the CDR3 is TGCGCCAGCAGCTTGGCGACTAGCGGGGGGGCGGCAGATACGCAGTATTTT.

The V call is TRBV4-1, the J call TRBJ1-1; D remains ambiguous. Germline loops: CDR1 MGHRA, CDR2 YSYEKL. This CDR3 has 15 residues. V dropped 4 bases and J dropped 0 bases, with 12 bases sitting between them. The CDR3 nucleotides read TGCGCCAGCAGCCCCCTACAGCCCATGAACACTGAAGCTTTCTTT. It yields the protein CASSPLQPMNTEAFF.

This clone was detected once. This chain uses TRBV2 with TRBJ2-7; D unclear. Germline V gives CDR1 SNHLY, CDR2 FYNNEI. V was clipped by 6 bases and J by 3 bases, with 6 bases between them. This CDR3 is 11 amino acids long. The CDR3 loop reads CASRQIYEQYF. For the CDR3, the DNA is TGTGCCAGCAGACAGATCTACGAGCAGTACTTC.

The chain employs TRBV7-8 and TRBJ2-3; 13 bases align to TRBD2. Germline V lookup: CDR1 SGHVS, CDR2 FQNEAQ. The V gene end was trimmed by 8 bases and the J gene end by 4 bases; junction bases not matched to a gene: 6. This CDR3 is 15 amino acids long. CDR3 region: CASRILAGGADTQYF. The CDR3, as DNA: TGTGCCAGCCGTATACTAGCGGGGGGGGCAGATACGCAGTATTTT.

The table lists this clone with a few counts. The chain recombines TRBV3-1 (or the pseudogene TRBV3-2) with TRBJ2-3; TRBD2 matches 8 bases. CDR3 size: 13 residues. The V segment lost 3 bases and the J segment 7 bases; nucleotides outside the gene matches: 3. Germline V CDR1 and CDR2: LGHDT, YNNKEL (reference sequence). The CDR3 loop is CASSHLSGNTQYF. DNA for the CDR3: TGTGCCAGCAGCCACCTTAGCGGGAATACGCAGTATTTT.

The rearrangement joins TRBV12-3 or TRBV12-4 to TRBJ2-2; no definite D call. This CDR3 comprises 11 residues. Trimming took off 8 bases at V and 4 bases at J, with 5 bases between the two ends. This chain's CDR3 is CASGFTGELFF. CDR3 coding DNA: TGTGCCAGCGGCTTCACCGGGGAGCTGTTTTTT.

The chain is built from TRBV2 and TRBJ1-2; D not resolved. V was trimmed by 3 bases and J by 4 bases, leaving 12 bases between them. The CDR3 loop spans 14 amino acids. Germline CDR1 and CDR2: SNHLY and FYNNEI. This chain's CDR3 is CASSDEGRFYGYTF. CDR3 nucleotide sequence: TGTGCCAGCAGTGACGAGGGCAGATTCTATGGCTACACCTTC.

The rearrangement links TRBV5-4 to TRBJ1-6; 7 bases map to TRBD1. V lost 4 bases and J lost 10; bases outside the gene matches: 14. Germline CDR1 and CDR2: SGHNT and YYREEE (reference sequence). CDR3 length equals 16 residues. CDR3 nucleotide sequence: TGTGCCAGCAGCCTGCGTACCGGGACAGACGTGTCACCCCTCCACTTT. It translates to CASSLRTGTDVSPLHF.